The 11 T cell receptor beta chains below come from one sample, sequenced in a study of T cell changes during pregnancy in multiple sclerosis. Method: immunoSEQ multiplex PCR; TCRdb's copy keeps in-frame clones and lacks some. The table has 46,000 or so clones, roughly 90% seen once. The sample here was peripheral blood, taken in the second trimester of pregnancy. The receptor set was obtained from a female donor in good health, enrolled as a control in a pregnancy study.

This chain joins TRBV9 and TRBJ1-5, with TRBD1 matching over 7 bases. V shed 1 base, J shed 8 bases, and the junction held 18 bases outside the gene matches. This CDR3 spans 18 amino acids. From germline, CDR1 is SGDLS and CDR2 YYNGEE. CDR3 in amino acids: CASSVFVPTGLAGEPQHF. The DNA for the CDR3 is TGTGCCAGCAGCGTATTTGTCCCGACAGGGCTAGCAGGAGAGCCCCAGCATTTT.

V is TRBV7-8 and J is TRBJ1-5; D is unclear. The germline V gene encodes CDR1 SGHVS and CDR2 FQNEAQ. This CDR3 has 12 amino acids. V was cut by 5 bases and J by 7 bases, with 9 bases left in between. The CDR3 nucleotides are TGTGCCAGCAGCCCTAGAGGGCAGCCCCAGCATTTT. It yields the protein CASSPRGQPQHF.

The V gene is TRBV30, the J gene TRBJ2-5; D is perhaps TRBD1 (7 bases). Trimming removed 1 base from V and 4 bases from J, with 16 bases in between. The CDR3 length is 15 residues. CDR1 and CDR2 from the germline V gene are GTSNPN and SVGIG (reference sequence). The DNA of the CDR3 is TGTGCCTGGAGTGGACAGGGAGCGGGCCTAGAGACCCAGTACTTC. Translated, it gives CAWSGQGAGLETQYF.

The sample holds a few counts of this clone. The chain couples TRBV19 to TRBJ1-1; tentatively, D is TRBD1 (5 bases). Germline lookup yields CDR1 LNHDA and CDR2 SQIVND (reference sequence). The germline V and J ends were trimmed by 3 bases and 0 bases, with 11 bases remaining between them. This CDR3 spans 15 amino acids. This CDR3 reads CASSIAGTMNTEAFF. The CDR3 DNA sequence: TGTGCCAGTAGTATCGCGGGGACCATGAACACTGAAGCTTTCTTT.

The rearrangement joins TRBV5-1 to TRBJ2-2; 10 bases align to TRBD1. The CDR3 contains 16 residues. Germline-derived CDR1 and CDR2 are SGHRS and YFSETQ. Losses at the gene ends were 4 bases for V and 3 bases for J; bases not matched to a gene: 6. Here the CDR3 reads CASSNLDRGDTGELFF. DNA of the CDR3: TGCGCCAGCAGCAATCTGGACAGGGGGGACACCGGGGAGCTGTTTTTT.

The J gene is TRBJ1-3, the V gene TRBV30; unclear D gene. This CDR3 is built from 13 residues. Trimming removed 4 bases at V and 1 base at J, with 8 bases between. CDR1 and CDR2 from the germline V gene are GTSNPN and SVGIG (reference sequence). CDR3 DNA sequence: TGTGCCTGGACCTATCCGTCTGGAAACACCATATATTTT. It is translated as CAWTYPSGNTIYF.

The chain uses TRBV6-1 and TRBJ1-1; possibly TRBD1 for D (6 bases). CDR3 length: 13 residues. Germline CDR1 MNHNS, CDR2 SASEGT. V shed 6 bases and J shed 1 base, with 9 bases lying between them. CDR3 in DNA: TGTGCCAGCAGAGTACAGGGGAACACTGAAGCTTTCTTT. It translates to CASRVQGNTEAFF.

The V gene is TRBV4-1, the J gene TRBJ2-3, with 9 bases matching TRBD1. The CDR3 contains 15 residues. Germline V gene lookup returns CDR1 MGHRA and CDR2 YSYEKL. V shed 4 bases and J 4 bases; nucleotides not matched to a gene: 6. CDR3 protein: CASSRDRDGADTQYF. In DNA form, the CDR3 reads TGCGCCAGCAGCCGGGACAGGGACGGAGCAGATACGCAGTATTTT.

J is TRBJ2-1 and V is TRBV15; 12 bases line up with TRBD2. CDR3 length: 13 amino acids. V was pared by 8 bases and J by 8 bases, with 4 bases of the junction left unmatched. Germline assignment: CDR1 LNHNV and CDR2 YYDKDF (reference sequence). DNA of the CDR3: TGTGCCACCGAGACTAGCGGGAGTGATGAGCAGTTCTTC. Its translation is CATETSGSDEQFF.

The chain uses TRBV19 and TRBJ1-2, with D possibly being TRBD1 (6 bases). Germline loops: CDR1 LNHDA, CDR2 SQIVND (reference sequence). The V end was cut by 4 bases, the J end by 4 bases, with 13 bases between. This CDR3 spans 14 amino acids. The CDR3 DNA reads as TGTGCCAGTAGTACTCACACAGGGACCTATGGCTACACCTTC. Its translation: CASSTHTGTYGYTF.

This chain joins TRBV10-3 and TRBJ2-7, with TRBD1 matching 7 bases. The CDR3 is made up of 15 amino acids. V shed 3 bases and J 2 bases; nucleotides not matched to a gene: 7. The germline gives CDR1 ENHRY, CDR2 SYGVKD. The CDR3: CAISDSTGPTYEQYF. The CDR3 DNA is TGTGCCATCAGTGATTCGACAGGGCCAACCTACGAGCAGTACTTC.